The 29 T cell receptor beta chains below were found in one sample sequenced in a study of CD8+CD57+ T cells in acquired aplastic anemia. Genomic DNA templated the TCR beta VDJ and CDR3 profiling. TCRdb re-analysed the reads in MiXCR, keeping a single row per CDR3 protein. Among 400,000 to 450,000 distinct CDR3 sequences listed, roughly 68% were seen once. Sequenced: sorted CD4+, CD8+, or CD8+CD57+ T cells (not recorded which) from PBMCs. Receptors originate from a human donor in good health, serving as a control.

Concerning this clonotype: A junction boundary mismatches the germline segment, possibly from a read error. The V and J genes are TRBV15 and TRBJ2-7; 13 bases fit TRBD2. The CDR3 loop spans 15 amino acids. Germline V gives CDR1 LNHNV, CDR2 YYDKDF (reference sequence). The CDR3 spells CATSPGTSGAHEQYF. CDR3 DNA: TGTGCCACCAGCCCAGGGACTAGCGGGGCCCACGAGCAGTACTTT.

The chain employs TRBV5-1 and TRBJ1-6; the D gene is possibly TRBD1 (6 bases). The CDR3 has 16 residues. Germline V lookup: CDR1 SGHRS, CDR2 YFSETQ. The V end lost 4 bases, the J end lost 11 bases, and 22 bases lay between the germline ends. The CDR3 DNA reads as TGCGCCAGCAGCGAGGCGCGGGGGCTAGGGGGAACACCCCTCCACTTT. Translating it yields CASSEARGLGGTPLHF.

The table lists this clonotype with many counts. V usage is TRBV2 and J usage is TRBJ2-2; 10 bases map to TRBD2. There are 15 residues in the CDR3. The ends lost 7 bases at V and 7 bases at J; junction bases unmatched: 9. From germline, CDR1 is SNHLY and CDR2 FYNNEI. In nucleotides, the CDR3 is TGTGCCAGCACAGGGGCTAGCGGGGGTGTCGGGGAGCTGTTTTTT. Protein: CASTGASGGVGELFF.

Comment on this clonotype: This CDR3 is missing its conserved last phenylalanine or tryptophan, likely due to a read error. The DNA is left out, because the CDR3 cannot be placed on it with certainty; the CDR3 is given as TCRdb lists it. The chain uses TRBV7-8 and TRBJ2-5; the table names TRBD1, a call not compared with the DNA. Germline lookup yields CDR1 SGHVS and CDR2 FQNEAQ. The CDR3 spans 13 residues, counting both ends. The CDR3 region is CASSLAAGSEPHL.

This chain uses TRBV20-1 with TRBJ2-7; D uncertain. This CDR3 is 14 amino acids long. Trimming shortened V by 5 bases and J by 4 bases, and 18 bases separated the two germline ends. Per the germline V gene, CDR1 is DFQATT and CDR2 is SNEGSKA (reference sequence). CDR3 residues: CSAPAGMAEYEQYF. In DNA, the CDR3 is TGCAGTGCTCCTGCTGGAATGGCAGAGTACGAGCAGTACTTC.

This clonotype has a handful of counts. This chain links TRBV29-1 with TRBJ2-1, with D unresolved. The CDR3 has 10 amino acids. Deletions cut 5 bases from V and 8 bases from J, with 7 bases between. CDR1 and CDR2 from the germline V gene are SQVTM and ANQGSEA. The CDR3, as DNA: TGCAGCGTTAGTGGGGATGAGCAGTTCTTC. It translates to CSVSGDEQFF.

This rearrangement joins TRBV29-1 to TRBJ2-6, with D maybe TRBD1 (5 bases). Trimming shortened V by 1 base and J by 2 bases, and 9 bases separated the two germline ends. The length of the CDR3 is 15 residues. Germline CDR1 SQVTM, CDR2 ANQGSEA. The CDR3 sequence is CSVEGTGAGANVLTF. The CDR3 coding sequence is TGCAGCGTTGAAGGTACAGGAGCTGGGGCCAACGTCCTGACTTTC.

In this sample, this clonotype turned up a few times. The chain recombines TRBV15 with TRBJ2-3; 7 bases are a match to TRBD2. In germline, CDR1 is LNHNV, CDR2 YYDKDF (reference sequence). This CDR3 is built from 15 residues. The V and J ends lost 1 base and 2 bases, in that order; junction bases with no gene match: 3. CDR3 loop: CATSRGAGDTDTQYF. CDR3 DNA sequence: TGTGCCACCAGCAGAGGGGCGGGGGACACAGATACGCAGTATTTT.

Worth noting for this clonotype: A junction end diverges from the germline sequence, so it may reflect a read error. The rearrangement joins TRBV9 to TRBJ2-7, with no clear D. The CDR3 loop spans 13 amino acids. CDR1 is SGDLS and CDR2 is YYNGEE in the germline V gene. CDR3 residues: CASSLVQWGNTNF. In nucleotides, the CDR3 is TGTGCCAGCAGCTTAGTCCAGTGGGGAAACACCAACTTC.

This clonotype appeared once. The conserved phenylalanine or tryptophan normally closing the CDR3 is absent here, so this likely arose from a read error. It is unclear where the CDR3 begins or ends on the DNA, so no DNA is shown, and the CDR3 is as TCRdb lists it. The CDR3 region is CASSEGWNTEAFFGQG. This chain joins TRBV2 and TRBJ1-6; the table's TRBD1 call for D was not verified on the DNA. A total of 16 residues make up the CDR3, ends included. Germline CDR1 reads SNHLY; CDR2 reads FYNNEI.

This clonotype was seen repeatedly, ten times or more. The chain carries TRBV12-5 and TRBJ1-4; no firm D call. Germline CDR1 LGHNT, CDR2 FRNRAP. V was clipped by 0 bases and J by 8 bases, with 16 bases between them. This CDR3 region has 16 residues. This CDR3 reads CASGLVLGSDVEKLFF. The CDR3 nucleotides read TGTGCTAGTGGTTTGGTACTTGGATCGGACGTCGAAAAACTGTTTTTT.

This chain uses TRBV7-9 with TRBJ2-3, with D possibly being TRBD1 (5 bases). V lost 3 bases and J lost 3, with 13 bases in between. The germline V gene has CDR1 SEHNR and CDR2 FQNEAQ (reference sequence). The CDR3 contains 15 residues. The CDR3 sequence is CASSLGQVLTDTQYF. In DNA, the CDR3 is TGTGCCAGCAGCTTGGGGCAGGTACTGACAGATACGCAGTATTTT.

With respect to this clonotype: With a much larger clone just one base away, this may be a read error. The chain recombines TRBV3-1 with TRBJ2-7; D call uncertain. This CDR3 has 17 residues. Germline loops: CDR1 LGHDT, CDR2 YNNKEL (reference sequence). The ends were cut back, 0 bases at V and 4 bases at J, with 19 bases in the middle. CDR3 sequence: CASSQDLFGQASYEQYF. In nucleotides, the CDR3 is TGTGCCAGCAGCCAAGATCTATTCGGTCAGGCTTCATACGAGCAGTACTTC.

This rearrangement joins TRBV20-1 to TRBJ1-4; D is perhaps TRBD1 (6 bases). V lost 3 bases and J lost 8, with 25 bases in between. This CDR3 is built from 17 residues. Germline V lookup: CDR1 DFQATT, CDR2 SNEGSKA (reference sequence). The CDR3 is CSARGELKKGGGEKLFF. DNA for the CDR3: TGCAGTGCTAGGGGGGAGCTGAAAAAGGGGGGAGGAGAAAAACTGTTTTTT.

The V gene is TRBV10-1, the J gene TRBJ2-7, with 9 positions matching TRBD1. Germline values: CDR1 WNHNN, CDR2 SYGVQD (reference sequence). This CDR3 is 17 amino acids long. The CDR3 region is CATSRDRVPGTKGEQYF. CDR3 sequence (DNA): TGCGCTACCAGCCGGGACAGGGTACCTGGAACCAAGGGCGAGCAGTACTTC.

In DNA, the CDR3 is TGCAGTGCTAGAGCCGGACAGGGGGCGGGAGAGCAGTACTTC. Its protein is CSARAGQGAGEQYF. The chain uses TRBV20-1 and TRBJ2-7, with 11 bases lining up with TRBD1. The germline V gene has CDR1 DFQATT and CDR2 SNEGSKA (reference sequence). The CDR3 loop spans 14 amino acids. J lost 7 bases, V lost 1 base, and 6 bases had no gene match.

J is TRBJ2-2 and V is TRBV7-6; D is perhaps TRBD1 (6 bases). Germline CDR1 reads SGHVS; CDR2 reads FNYEAQ. Trimming cost V 1 base and J 5 bases, with 11 bases left between them. CDR3 length equals 15 residues. In nucleotides, the CDR3 is TGTGCCAGCAGCTTAGTCAGGGGTGGAACCGGGGAGCTGTTTTTT. Amino acid sequence: CASSLVRGGTGELFF.

With regard to this clonotype: This is likely a read error, given that the CDR3 carries no conserved phenylalanine or tryptophan at its end. V gene TRBV3-1 combines with J gene TRBJ2-5; D gene uncertain. This CDR3 spans 15 amino acids. V was trimmed by 0 bases and J by 5 bases, leaving 13 bases between them. Germline CDR1 LGHDT, CDR2 YNNKEL (reference sequence). As DNA, the CDR3 is TGTGCCAGCAGCCAAGAGGTCCCCTTTAGCGAGACCCAGTACTCC. Translated: CASSQEVPFSETQYS.

As concerns this clonotype: In this CDR3 the conserved last residue, phenylalanine or tryptophan, is missing, so a read error is likely. No DNA is shown, since the ends of the CDR3 on it are uncertain; the CDR3 is the one TCRdb lists. The chain employs TRBV7-2 and TRBJ1-3. Germline V gives CDR1 SGHTA, CDR2 FQGNSA. The CDR3 length is 13 residues, termini included. CDR3: CASSFVTGKIIWP.

With regard to this clonotype: Relative to the germline gene, one junction end is altered; a read error may explain this. V and J are TRBV2 and TRBJ2-1; D gene uncertain. This CDR3 has 15 residues. CDR1 and CDR2 (germline): SNHLY, FYNNEI. Here the CDR3 DNA reads TGCGCCAGCAGCTTGTGGCGGCGGCTGAGCAATGAGCAGTTCTTC. Its protein is CASSLWRRLSNEQFF.

The chain links TRBV20-1 to TRBJ1-2; TRBD1 agrees at 7 bases. Losses at the gene ends were 3 bases for V and 5 bases for J; bases not matched to a gene: 3. Germline loops: CDR1 DFQATT, CDR2 SNEGSKA (reference sequence). This CDR3 has 12 amino acids. The chain's CDR3 is CSARDRLYGYTF. The CDR3 coding sequence is TGCAGTGCTAGGGACAGGTTGTATGGCTACACCTTC.

This clonotype was observed at least ten times. The CDR3 loop reads CAYTRDRGDEQYF. In nucleotides, the CDR3 is TGTGCCTATACCCGGGACAGGGGCGACGAGCAGTACTTC. This chain joins TRBV30 and TRBJ2-7; 10 bases are a match to TRBD1. Germline loops: CDR1 GTSNPN, CDR2 SVGIG (reference sequence). V trimming: 7 bases; J trimming: 5 bases; junction bases outside the gene matches: 8. This CDR3 is built from 13 residues.

On this clonotype itself: The CDR3 does not end in the conserved phenylalanine or tryptophan, so this is likely a read error. It is unclear where the CDR3 begins or ends on the DNA, so no DNA is shown, and the CDR3 is as TCRdb lists it. This chain connects TRBV2 to TRBJ1-1. Counting both end residues, the CDR3 totals 13 amino acids. CDR1 is SNHLY and CDR2 is FYNNEI in the germline V gene. The chain's CDR3 is CASSFSVDAEAFY.

The rearrangement uses TRBV7-9 and TRBJ1-6, with D unresolved. Germline-derived CDR1 and CDR2 are SEHNR and FQNEAQ (reference sequence). V dropped 6 bases and J dropped 16 bases, with 28 bases sitting between them. CDR3 length: 16 amino acids. CDR3 sequence reads: CASSGSSKEPQHFLHF. As DNA, the CDR3 is TGTGCCAGCAGTGGATCGAGCAAAGAGCCCCAGCATTTTCTCCACTTT. The entire variable domain, with the rest obtained from reference TRBV7-9 and TRBJ1-6, is as follows: DTGVSQNPRHKITKRGQNVTFRCDPISEHNRLYWYRQTLGQGPEFLTYFQNEAQLEKSRLLSDRFSAERPKGSFSTLEIQRTEQGDSAMYLCASSGSSKEPQHFLHFGNGTRLTVT.

This sequence joins TRBV19 and TRBJ1-6; no clear D. The CDR3 spans 14 residues. Trimming cost V 2 bases and J 8 bases, with 10 bases left between them. Germline loops: CDR1 LNHDA, CDR2 SQIVND (reference sequence). CDR3 region: CASSISVGDSPLHF. In nucleotides, the CDR3 is TGTGCCAGTAGTATATCCGTTGGCGATTCACCCCTCCACTTT.

Note on this clonotype: A much larger clone lies one base from this, so it may be a read error. The chain couples TRBV4-3 to TRBJ2-2; 11 nucleotides align to TRBD1. The CDR3 has 16 amino acids. With 7 bases clipped from V and 6 bases from J, the junction kept 10 bases outside the gene matches. Germline V gives CDR1 LGHNA, CDR2 YSLEER. In nucleotides, the CDR3 is TGCGCCAGCAACCGTTACGGGACAGGGGGTTCCGGGGAGCTGTTTTTT. Protein product: CASNRYGTGGSGELFF.

The chain has TRBV7-2 and TRBJ1-6; D unresolved. Germline loops: CDR1 SGHTA, CDR2 FQGNSA. The CDR3 is 15 amino acids. V lost 5 bases, J lost 18 bases, and 26 bases lay in between. CDR3 coding DNA: TGTGCCAGCAGCGAACCAACACTTCCGCCATCCTACACCCACTTT. Its translation: CASSEPTLPPSYTHF.

The chain links TRBV10-2 to TRBJ1-2; D not resolved. CDR1 and CDR2 from the germline V gene are WSHSY and SAAADI. The germline V and J ends were trimmed by 11 bases and 3 bases, with 13 bases remaining between them. The CDR3 consists of 12 residues. The CDR3 nucleotides are TGCGCCGCCAGTGCGAGAGACTATGGCTACACCTTC. It is translated as CAASARDYGYTF.

V gene TRBV6-5 combines with J gene TRBJ2-7; 8 bases are a match to TRBD2. V lost 2 bases and J lost 5; bases outside the gene matches: 8. The length of the CDR3 is 15 residues. In germline, CDR1 is MNHEY, CDR2 SVGAGI. CDR3 nucleotides: TGTGCCAGCAGTTACGTCCCGGGGGGGCCCCACGAGCAGTACTTC. Its translation: CASSYVPGGPHEQYF.